A single sample gave rise to the 22 T cell receptor beta chains below, sequenced in a study of T cell repertoires in cytomegalovirus infection. TCRdb re-called the reads with MiXCR, one entry per CDR3 protein. The repertoire consists of about 400,000 distinct CDR3 sequences, with nearly 35% occurring once and the leading ten covering about 13%. These TCRs are of unknown antigen specificity. Sequencing was performed on cultured PBMCs, taken from culture after CMV antigen stimulation. Every receptor here comes from a human donor in good health (CMV status not recorded). Some clones in this sample may be carry-over from other donors' samples.

The rearrangement uses TRBV6-5 and TRBJ1-6; no firm D call. CDR3 length: 12 residues. V lost 6 bases and J 10 bases, leaving 10 bases between the germline ends. Germline V CDR1 and CDR2: MNHEY, SVGAGI. As DNA, the CDR3 is TGTGCCAGCAGAACAAGAGGATCACCCCTCCACTTT. This encodes CASRTRGSPLHF.

The chain couples TRBV6-2 or TRBV6-3 to TRBJ2-1; 14 bases are shared with TRBD2. V was pared by 3 bases and J by 14 bases, with 12 bases of the junction left unmatched. This CDR3 comprises 16 residues. From germline, CDR1 is MNHEY and CDR2 SVGEGT. The CDR3 bases are TGTGCCAGCAGTTATTCGGCCGGGACTAGCGGGAGATTGGAGTTCTTC. Its protein product is CASSYSAGTSGRLEFF.

The CDR3 is CASRYSANEQFF. The CDR3 coding sequence is TGTGCCAGCAGGTATAGCGCGAATGAGCAGTTCTTC. The chain links TRBV2 to TRBJ2-1; D perhaps matches TRBD2 (5 bases). The CDR3 is made up of 12 amino acids. Germline V gives CDR1 SNHLY, CDR2 FYNNEI. The V end was cut by 6 bases, the J end by 7 bases, with 10 bases between. Full variable domain (remainder filled in from reference TRBV2 and TRBJ2-1): EPEVTQTPSHQVTQMGQEVILRCVPISNHLYFYWYRQILGQKVEFLVSFYNNEISEKSEIFDDQFSVERPDGSNFTLKIRSTKLEDSAMYFCASRYSANEQFFGPGTRLTVL.

This clonotype has only a few counts. The chain links TRBV12-3 or TRBV12-4 to TRBJ1-2; the D gene is possibly TRBD1 (6 bases). This CDR3 has 14 amino acids. V was trimmed by 5 bases and J by 2 bases, leaving 12 bases between them. CDR3 sequence: CASSPRQENYGYTF. CDR3 DNA sequence: TGTGCCAGCAGTCCCCGACAGGAGAACTATGGCTACACCTTC.

The chain employs TRBV2 and TRBJ2-2; unclear D gene. Trimming took 1 base from V and 4 from J, leaving 4 bases between them. From germline, CDR1 is SNHLY and CDR2 FYNNEI. The length of the CDR3 is 13 residues. The CDR3 DNA sequence: TGTGCCAGCAGTGAAGGTCCCACCGGGGAGCTGTTTTTT. Amino acid sequence: CASSEGPTGELFF. The full variable domain, in which reference TRBV2 and TRBJ2-2 provide the parts outside the CDR3, is EPEVTQTPSHQVTQMGQEVILRCVPISNHLYFYWYRQILGQKVEFLVSFYNNEISEKSEIFDDQFSVERPDGSNFTLKIRSTKLEDSAMYFCASSEGPTGELFFGEGSRLTVL.

In this sample, this clonotype turned up a few times. The chain carries TRBV3-1 and TRBJ2-5; 12 nucleotides line up with TRBD2. CDR3 length: 19 residues. The germline gives CDR1 LGHDT, CDR2 YNNKEL (reference sequence). The V and J ends lost 0 bases and 0 bases, in that order; junction bases with no gene match: 8. The CDR3 DNA reads TGTGCCAGCAGCCAAGAAGAACTAGCGGGAGGAATTTACCAAGAGACCCAGTACTTC. Encoded protein: CASSQEELAGGIYQETQYF.

V and J are TRBV18 and TRBJ1-1, with D perhaps matching TRBD1 (6 bases). The germline V gene has CDR1 KGHSH and CDR2 LQKENI. V shed 3 bases and J shed 8 bases, with 10 bases lying between them. This CDR3 contains 12 residues. The CDR3 protein is CASSPGQIEAFF. Written as DNA, the CDR3 is TGTGCCAGCTCACCGGGACAAATCGAAGCTTTCTTT.

This clonotype has just a few counts. The V call is TRBV27, the J call TRBJ2-7; D not resolved. Trimming removed 2 bases from V and 3 bases from J, with 17 bases in between. Germline loops: CDR1 MNHEY, CDR2 SMNVEV (reference sequence). This CDR3 has 16 residues. CDR3 residues: CASSLLDRRIRYEQYF. CDR3 coding DNA: TGTGCCAGCAGTTTACTGGATCGCAGGATCCGCTACGAGCAGTACTTC.

This sequence joins TRBV15 and TRBJ2-1, with D possibly TRBD2 on 6 matching bases. In germline, CDR1 is LNHNV, CDR2 YYDKDF (reference sequence). The CDR3 runs 15 residues. The germline V and J ends were trimmed by 0 bases and 10 bases, with 16 bases remaining between them. Here the CDR3 DNA reads TGTGCCACCAGCAGAGAGACTAGTTCCCGCCCCGAGCAGTTCTTC. Translated: CATSRETSSRPEQFF. The full variable domain, rest sourced from reference TRBV15 and TRBJ2-1, is DAMVIQNPRYQVTQFGKPVTLSCSQTLNHNVMYWYQQKSSQAPKLLFHYYDKDFNNEADTPDNFQSRRPNTSFCFLDIRSPGLGDTAMYLCATSRETSSRPEQFFGPGTRLTVL.

This clonotype was found a few times. The chain uses TRBV12-3 or TRBV12-4 and TRBJ2-1; possibly TRBD2 for D (5 bases). The CDR3 has 14 residues. Trimming removed 0 bases from V and 3 bases from J, with 6 bases in between. CDR3 protein: CASSLASVYNEQFF. The CDR3 DNA reads as TGTGCCAGCAGTTTAGCTAGCGTCTACAATGAGCAGTTCTTC.

This clonotype was found many times. J is TRBJ2-1 and V is TRBV7-8, with D unresolved. The CDR3 covers 12 residues. Trimming took 0 bases from V and 8 from J, leaving 5 bases between them. CDR1 is SGHVS and CDR2 is FQNEAQ in the germline V gene. CDR3 DNA: TGTGCCAGCAGCTTAGCGAAGGATGAGCAGTTCTTC. This sequence encodes CASSLAKDEQFF.

This clonotype has just one count. The J gene is TRBJ2-1, the V gene TRBV7-6; 9 bases line up with TRBD2. CDR1 SGHVS and CDR2 FNYEAQ come from the germline V gene. After removal of 1 base from V and 8 bases from J, the junction contained 9 bases not matched to a gene. The CDR3 is 16 residues long. The CDR3 spells CASSLGGASGIHEQFF. The CDR3 DNA reads as TGTGCCAGCAGCTTAGGGGGCGCTAGCGGGATCCATGAGCAGTTCTTC.

Only a few counts were recorded for this clonotype. The chain combines TRBV20-1 with TRBJ2-1; 8 bases fit TRBD1. The CDR3 runs to 15 residues. Germline V gives CDR1 DFQATT, CDR2 SNEGSKA (reference sequence). With V trimmed by 1 base and J by 6 bases, 8 bases remained unmatched. The DNA of the CDR3 is TGCAGTGCTAGAGGAGGACAGGGCCGGGGCAATGAGCAGTTCTTC. Amino acid sequence: CSARGGQGRGNEQFF.

The chain couples TRBV30 to TRBJ1-3, with 7 bases fitting TRBD1. Losses at the gene ends were 5 bases for V and 0 bases for J; bases not matched to a gene: 7. The CDR3 sequence is 15 residues long. Germline CDR1 reads GTSNPN; CDR2 reads SVGIG (reference sequence). CDR3 DNA: TGTGCCTGGGTACCGGGACAGTTCTCTGGAAACACCATATATTTT. Residues: CAWVPGQFSGNTIYF. Looking up the rest from reference TRBV30 and TRBJ1-3 gives the full variable domain: SQTIHQWPATLVQPVGSPLSLECTVEGTSNPNLYWYRQAAGRGLQLLFYSVGIGQISSEVPQNLSASRPQDRQFILSSKKLLLSDSGFYLCAWVPGQFSGNTIYFGEGSWLTVV.

V and J are TRBV7-9 and TRBJ1-1; TRBD1 matches 7 bases. CDR1 is SEHNR and CDR2 is FQNEAQ in the germline V gene (reference sequence). Trimming cost V 5 bases and J 3 bases; bases outside gene matches: 12. The CDR3 totals 16 residues. CDR3 loop: CASSKRPTGEHTEAFF. The CDR3 nucleotides read TGTGCCAGCAGCAAACGGCCCACAGGGGAACACACTGAAGCTTTCTTT.

Only a few counts were recorded for this clonotype. V and J are TRBV7-2 and TRBJ1-3, with TRBD1 as a possible D gene (5 bases). CDR3 length: 14 amino acids. With 7 bases removed from V and 0 bases from J, the gap between germline ends came to 10 bases. Looked up from germline, CDR1 is SGHTA and CDR2 is FQGNSA. CDR3 nucleotides: TGTGCCAGCACCGTGGGGGGCTCTGGAAACACCATATATTTT. Translated, it gives CASTVGGSGNTIYF.

The chain carries TRBV6-2 or TRBV6-3 and TRBJ2-7; D remains unclear. With 3 bases removed from V and 0 bases from J, the gap between germline ends came to 6 bases. From germline, CDR1 is MNHEY and CDR2 SVGEGT. The length of the CDR3 is 13 residues. DNA of the CDR3: TGTGCCAGCAGTTATGGCCACTCCTACGAGCAGTACTTC. Its translation: CASSYGHSYEQYF.

For the CDR3, the DNA is TGTGCCAGCAGCCGGACTAGCGGGAGGGGGGATACGCAGTATTTT. Translated, it gives CASSRTSGRGDTQYF. The chain couples TRBV11-2 to TRBJ2-3; 15 bases agree with TRBD2. This CDR3 contains 15 residues. CDR1 is SGHAT and CDR2 is FQNNGV in the germline V gene. J lost 6 bases, V lost 5 bases, and 3 bases had no gene match.

Many counts were recorded for this clonotype. This rearrangement joins TRBV10-3 to TRBJ2-2; TRBD1 might be the D (6 bases). CDR1 and CDR2 from the germline V gene are ENHRY and SYGVKD. Trimming took off 3 bases at V and 7 bases at J, with 12 bases between the two ends. This CDR3 has 14 residues. The CDR3 region is CAISDARGGGELFF. The CDR3 DNA is TGTGCCATCAGTGATGCCAGGGGCGGCGGGGAGCTGTTTTTT.

This clonotype was seen repeatedly, ten times or more. The chain recombines TRBV10-3 with TRBJ1-1; D is ambiguous. This CDR3 has 12 residues. V lost 0 bases and J 3 bases, leaving 2 bases between the germline ends. Germline lookup yields CDR1 ENHRY and CDR2 SYGVKD. The CDR3 bases are TGTGCCATCAGTGAGTCCGACACTGAAGCTTTCTTT. This translates into CAISESDTEAFF.

This clonotype was counted between two and nine times. This chain links TRBV7-9 with TRBJ2-1; D is perhaps TRBD2 (5 bases). Trimming removed 2 bases from V and 16 bases from J, with 18 bases in between. Germline V lookup: CDR1 SEHNR, CDR2 FQNEAQ (reference sequence). This CDR3 is built from 13 residues. The CDR3 is CASSLLEYAGGFF. The CDR3 DNA reads as TGTGCCAGCAGCTTACTGGAGTATGCGGGCGGATTCTTC. Together with reference TRBV7-9 and TRBJ2-1, the CDR3 gives the full variable domain: DTGVSQNPRHKITKRGQNVTFRCDPISEHNRLYWYRQTLGQGPEFLTYFQNEAQLEKSRLLSDRFSAERPKGSFSTLEIQRTEQGDSAMYLCASSLLEYAGGFFGPGTRLTVL.

The V and J genes are TRBV11-2 and TRBJ2-5; 7 positions match TRBD1. The CDR3 contains 16 residues. From germline, CDR1 is SGHAT and CDR2 FQNNGV. Trimming cost V 0 bases and J 5 bases; bases outside gene matches: 9. CDR3 sequence: CASSLDRGGFGETQYF. CDR3 bases: TGTGCCAGCAGCTTAGACCGAGGGGGCTTCGGGGAGACCCAGTACTTC.